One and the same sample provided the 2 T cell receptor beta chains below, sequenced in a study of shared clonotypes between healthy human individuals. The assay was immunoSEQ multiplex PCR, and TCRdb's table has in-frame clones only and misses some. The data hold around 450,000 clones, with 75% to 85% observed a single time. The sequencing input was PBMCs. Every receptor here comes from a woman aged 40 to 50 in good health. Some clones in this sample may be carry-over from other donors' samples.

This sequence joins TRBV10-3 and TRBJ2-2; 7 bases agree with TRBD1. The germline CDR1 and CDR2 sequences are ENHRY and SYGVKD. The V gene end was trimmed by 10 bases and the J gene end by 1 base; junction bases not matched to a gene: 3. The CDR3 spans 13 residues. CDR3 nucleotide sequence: TGTGCCACCACAGGGGTGAACACCGGGGAGCTGTTTTTT. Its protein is CATTGVNTGELFF.

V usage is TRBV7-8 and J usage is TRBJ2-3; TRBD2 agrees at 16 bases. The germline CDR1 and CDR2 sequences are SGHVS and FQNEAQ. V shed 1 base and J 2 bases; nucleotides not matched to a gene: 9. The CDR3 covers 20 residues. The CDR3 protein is CASSLGVPGLAGGITDTQYF. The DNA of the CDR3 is TGTGCCAGCAGCTTAGGGGTCCCGGGACTAGCGGGAGGGATCACAGATACGCAGTATTTT. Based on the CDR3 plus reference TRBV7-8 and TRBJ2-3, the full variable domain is GAGVSQSPRYKVAKRGQDVALRCDPISGHVSLFWYQQALGQGPEFLTYFQNEAQLDKSGLPSDRFFAERPEGSVSTLKIQRTQQEDSAVYLCASSLGVPGLAGGITDTQYFGPGTRLTVL.